This TCR beta chain was retrieved from a study of blood T cell repertoires in COVID-19. CDR1 is MNHEY and CDR2 is SVGAGI in the germline V gene. This CDR3 is built from 15 residues. The V end lost 2 bases, the J end lost 7 bases, and 12 bases lay between the germline ends. The data were produced by immunoSEQ multiplex PCR, yet TCRdb's version contains in-frame clones alone and is incomplete. The profile shows tens of thousands of clones, 70% to 90% of them singletons. The rearrangement links TRBV6-5 to TRBJ1-6, with D unclear. What was sequenced was peripheral blood. The TCR originated in a human donor in a cohort sampled during active COVID-19. CDR3 DNA sequence: TGTGCCAGCAGTTACACTCACCCCTGGAATTCACCCCTCCACTTT. It is translated as CASSYTHPWNSPLHF.